This TCR beta chain was recorded in a study of blood T cell repertoires in COVID-19. The wider study: PBMCs, B-cell-depleted T cells, or T cells were the source of the cDNA or gDNA that made up the material.

Produced via immunoSEQ multiplex PCR; TCRdb's table is partial and in-frame only. The sample holds about 120,000 clones, about 89% seen once. This clone has a single count. This clonotype was obtained from a human donor with acute or convalescent COVID-19. The donor label of this sample is uncertain. Sequencing was carried out using peripheral blood.

The CDR3 loop reads CASSELAGGRETQYF. As DNA, the CDR3 is TGTGCCAGCAGCGAACTAGCGGGGGGCCGAGAGACCCAGTACTTC. The rearrangement links TRBV7-9 to TRBJ2-5, with TRBD2 matching over 12 bases. Germline values: CDR1 SEHNR, CDR2 FQNEAQ (reference sequence). Unmatched junction bases numbered 5, after V lost 5 bases and J lost 4 bases. The CDR3 spans 15 residues.